This entry lists 23 T cell receptor beta chains sequenced from one sample in a study of blood T cell repertoires in COVID-19 (dated by TCRdb to about 2020). The library was generated by the immunoSEQ multiplex PCR assay. This is the immuneACCESS table as TCRdb keeps it, with only in-frame sequences that have V and J called. A part of the clones is gone; compared with another copy, unresolved V genes explain less than half, and the rest is unexplained. In this sample the table shows about 330,000 clones, 70% to 90% of which occur a single time. Clones ranked in the top ten supply 8% to 13% of the sample. Material: PBMCs or T cells enriched from blood (not recorded which). The source is a woman between 18 and 30 years old who had recovered from COVID-19.

V is TRBV3-1 (or the pseudogene TRBV3-2) and J is TRBJ2-1; 11 nucleotides align to TRBD2. The ends lost 4 bases at V and 3 bases at J; junction bases unmatched: 2. This CDR3 is built from 15 residues. Germline values: CDR1 LGHDT, CDR2 YNNKEL (reference sequence). For the CDR3, the DNA is TGTGCCAGCAGCCTCCTAGCGGGGGGCTACAATGAGCAGTTCTTC. Encoded protein: CASSLLAGGYNEQFF.

The chain carries TRBV24-1 and TRBJ2-1; D perhaps matches TRBD1 (7 bases). The CDR3 has 13 amino acids. Trimming took 9 bases from V and 3 from J, leaving 11 bases between them. CDR1 KGHDR and CDR2 SFDVKD come from the germline V gene. The CDR3 nucleotides are TGTGCCACCCGGCGGGACAGCTACAATGAGCAGTTCTTC. This codes for CATRRDSYNEQFF.

The J gene is TRBJ2-7, the V gene TRBV18; TRBD1 agrees at 7 bases. This CDR3 has 15 residues. The J segment lost 4 bases and the V segment lost 9 bases, leaving 15 bases of the junction unmatched. Germline-derived CDR1 and CDR2 are KGHSH and LQKENI. The chain's CDR3 is CASSPAGTAYYEQYF. Here the CDR3 DNA reads TGTGCCAGTTCTCCCGCCGGGACAGCTTATTACGAGCAGTACTTC.

This clone has just one count. V is TRBV18 and J is TRBJ1-4; maybe TRBD1 (6 bases). The V and J ends lost 5 bases and 5 bases respectively, with 12 bases between them. The germline gives CDR1 KGHSH, CDR2 LQKENI. CDR3 length: 14 amino acids. The CDR3 protein is CASSVRDNNEKLFF. For the CDR3, the DNA is TGTGCCAGCTCAGTCCGGGACAACAATGAAAAACTGTTTTTT.

This chain connects TRBV28 to TRBJ1-5; no definite D call. Trimming stripped 3 bases from V and 4 bases from J, with 10 bases between. Germline values: CDR1 MDHEN, CDR2 SYDVKM. This CDR3 comprises 14 residues. CDR3: CASSLVTENQPQHF. The CDR3, as DNA: TGTGCCAGCAGTTTGGTAACAGAGAATCAGCCCCAGCATTTT. The whole variable domain, remainder taken from reference TRBV28 and TRBJ1-5, is DVKVTQSSRYLVKRTGEKVFLECVQDMDHENMFWYRQDPGLGLRLIYFSYDVKMKEKGDIPEGYSVSREKKERFSLILESASTNQTSMYLCASSLVTENQPQHFGDGTRLSIL.

The chain recombines TRBV7-8 with TRBJ2-1; 9 bases match TRBD1. The V gene end was trimmed by 3 bases and the J gene end by 8 bases; junction bases not matched to a gene: 17. Per the germline V gene, CDR1 is SGHVS and CDR2 is FQNEAQ. The CDR3 is made up of 18 amino acids. The DNA for the CDR3 is TGTGCCAGCAGCTTTGGGGGAAGGGTACAGGGGGCGCGGGATGAGCAGTTCTTC. It specifies CASSFGGRVQGARDEQFF.

A word on this clone: The sample holds other DNA sequences that translate to the same CDR3. The rearrangement uses TRBV5-1 and TRBJ2-5; possible D gene TRBD1, 6 bases. Germline CDR1 is SGHRS and CDR2 is YFSETQ. V shed 0 bases and J shed 5 bases, with 8 bases lying between them. The CDR3 runs to 13 residues. The CDR3, as DNA: TGCGCCAGCAGCTTGGAGGGGGTGGAGACCCAGTACTTC. Protein product: CASSLEGVETQYF. Filled out from reference TRBV5-1 and TRBJ2-5, the complete variable domain reads KAGVTQTPRYLIKTRGQQVTLSCSPISGHRSVSWYQQTPGQGLQFLFEYFSETQRNKGNFPGRFSGRQFSNSRSEMNVSTLELGDSALYLCASSLEGVETQYFGPGTRLLVL.

This chain uses TRBV6-5 with TRBJ1-2; 8 nucleotides align to TRBD1. Trimming cost V 7 bases and J 6 bases; bases outside gene matches: 13. CDR3 length: 15 amino acids. Per the germline V gene, CDR1 is MNHEY and CDR2 is SVGAGI. The CDR3 DNA reads TGTGCCAGCACCAGGACAGGGTGGTCTGAGGATGGCTACACCTTC. It yields the protein CASTRTGWSEDGYTF.

This clone came up a few times. V gene TRBV18 combines with J gene TRBJ2-1, with 9 bases matching TRBD1. This CDR3 has 15 residues. V lost 6 bases, J lost 8 bases, and 11 bases stayed unmatched. Germline V gene data show CDR1 as KGHSH and CDR2 as LQKENI. CDR3 nucleotide sequence: TGTGCCAGCTCTCCCGGGACAGGGACGGTGGATGAGCAGTTCTTC. It is translated as CASSPGTGTVDEQFF. The full variable domain, its missing parts supplied by reference TRBV18 and TRBJ2-1, is NAGVMQNPRHLVRRRGQEARLRCSPMKGHSHVYWYRQLPEEGLKFMVYLQKENIIDESGMPKERFSAEFPKEGPSILRIQQVVRGDSAAYFCASSPGTGTVDEQFFGPGTRLTVL.

This clone was observed a handful of times. The chain has TRBV3-1 (or the pseudogene TRBV3-2) and TRBJ1-5; the match to TRBD1 covers 9 bases. Germline V gene lookup returns CDR1 LGHDT and CDR2 YNNKEL (reference sequence). The CDR3 spans 15 residues. V dropped 4 bases and J dropped 5; count of bases not matched to a gene: 6. In nucleotides, the CDR3 is TGTGCCAGCAGCCGCGGGACAGGGAGTTATCAGCCCCAGCATTTT. This sequence encodes CASSRGTGSYQPQHF.

The sample holds one count of this clone. The gene calls are TRBV10-1 and TRBJ2-3, with 11 nucleotides matching TRBD2. Germline V gene sequence: CDR1 WNHNN, CDR2 SYGVQD (reference sequence). With V trimmed by 6 bases and J by 2 bases, 7 bases remained unmatched. The CDR3 consists of 16 residues. The CDR3: CASSGGTSGFTDTQYF. CDR3 in DNA: TGCGCCAGCAGCGGGGGGACTAGCGGATTCACAGATACGCAGTATTTT.

V and J are TRBV6-5 and TRBJ1-2; D unclear. This CDR3 is built from 12 residues. Germline V lookup: CDR1 MNHEY, CDR2 SVGAGI. V lost 10 bases, J lost 0 bases, and 9 bases lay in between. Written as DNA, the CDR3 is TGTGCCACGAGATCCTCTAACTATGGCTACACCTTC. Translation gives CATRSSNYGYTF.

This chain uses TRBV5-1 with TRBJ1-4; 11 nucleotides match TRBD1. CDR3 length: 14 residues. From germline, CDR1 is SGHRS and CDR2 YFSETQ. Trimming took 6 bases from V and 7 from J; bases not matched to a gene: 5. The CDR3 DNA is TGCGCCAGCACCCAAGGGACAGGGGGTGAAAAACTGTTTTTT. It yields the protein CASTQGTGGEKLFF.

The genes are TRBV5-6 and TRBJ2-3, with D tentatively TRBD2 (5 bases). CDR3 size: 12 residues. Germline CDR1 reads SGHDT; CDR2 reads YYEEEE. Trimming pared 3 bases from V and 6 bases from J, leaving 8 bases between. The CDR3 is CASSSGFDTQYF. The CDR3 coding sequence is TGTGCCAGCAGCTCGGGGTTCGATACGCAGTATTTT.

The J gene is TRBJ1-6, the V gene TRBV30, with D possibly TRBD1 on 6 matching bases. CDR1 is GTSNPN, CDR2 SVGIG, per germline (reference sequence). The CDR3 consists of 14 residues. Between the trimmed V and J ends, which lost 3 bases and 6 bases, there was a span of 12 bases. The CDR3 nucleotides read TGTGCCTGGAGGTGGGGGGGGCCTAATTCACCCCTCCACTTT. It encodes CAWRWGGPNSPLHF.

The gene calls are TRBV5-1 and TRBJ1-2; 7 nucleotides match TRBD1. Germline V gene lookup returns CDR1 SGHRS and CDR2 YFSETQ. The CDR3 runs 16 residues. V dropped 3 bases and J dropped 8; count of bases not matched to a gene: 16. DNA of the CDR3: TGCGCCAGCAGCTCAGCGGACAGGCCGCCACTTTGGGGCTACACCTTC. Residues: CASSSADRPPLWGYTF.

The chain recombines TRBV5-1 with TRBJ1-4, with TRBD1 identical over 7 bases. The length of the CDR3 is 15 residues. Germline V lookup: CDR1 SGHRS, CDR2 YFSETQ. The trim removed 5 bases at V and 7 bases at J, leaving 11 bases unmatched. CDR3 loop: CASSSQGVISEKLFF. The CDR3 DNA sequence: TGCGCCAGCAGTTCCCAGGGGGTAATAAGTGAAAAACTGTTTTTT.

The chain links TRBV27 to TRBJ2-2, with 8 bases that match TRBD2. V trimming: 3 bases; J trimming: 2 bases; junction bases outside the gene matches: 14. Germline V gene sequence: CDR1 MNHEY, CDR2 SMNVEV (reference sequence). The CDR3 sequence is 19 residues long. This chain's CDR3 is CASSFEWRGAVTNTGELFF. As DNA, the CDR3 is TGTGCCAGCAGTTTTGAATGGCGGGGGGCCGTCACAAACACCGGGGAGCTGTTTTTT.

The chain combines TRBV7-9 with TRBJ1-1; 7 bases align to TRBD1. V shed 5 bases, J shed 5 bases, and the junction held 11 bases outside the gene matches. Per germline, CDR1 SEHNR and CDR2 FQNEAQ (reference sequence). This CDR3 has 15 residues. For the CDR3, the DNA is TGTGCCAGCAGCGGCCTAGGGGGCGGAGAGACTGAAGCTTTCTTT. It encodes CASSGLGGGETEAFF.

This chain joins TRBV2 and TRBJ1-2; 10 nucleotides line up with TRBD1. Germline V gene data show CDR1 as SNHLY and CDR2 as FYNNEI. This CDR3 has 16 amino acids. V gave up 4 bases and J gave up 3 bases; unmatched junction bases: 8. CDR3 sequence (DNA): TGTGCCAGCAGTGCGACAGGGGGCTCGAGTTACTATGGCTACACCTTC. Protein sequence: CASSATGGSSYYGYTF. The full variable domain, rest sourced from reference TRBV2 and TRBJ1-2, is EPEVTQTPSHQVTQMGQEVILRCVPISNHLYFYWYRQILGQKVEFLVSFYNNEISEKSEIFDDQFSVERPDGSNFTLKIRSTKLEDSAMYFCASSATGGSSYYGYTFGSGTRLTVV.

The CDR3 nucleotides read TGTGCCAGCAGTACCACCGGAGGATGGACTGAAGCTTTCTTT. Amino acid sequence: CASSTTGGWTEAFF. V and J are TRBV27 and TRBJ1-1; D gene unclear. The CDR3 runs 14 residues. Germline V gene data show CDR1 as MNHEY and CDR2 as SMNVEV (reference sequence). With 5 bases removed from V and 5 bases from J, the gap between germline ends came to 15 bases.

The chain uses TRBV4-2 and TRBJ2-3; D ambiguous. Germline V gene data show CDR1 as LGHNA and CDR2 as YNFKEQ. V lost 0 bases to trimming and J lost 2 bases, with 12 bases between them. This CDR3 has 16 amino acids. Written as DNA, the CDR3 is TGTGCCAGCAGCCAAGACCCCAGGCCCACCACAGATACGCAGTATTTT. This codes for CASSQDPRPTTDTQYF.

V is TRBV7-9 and J is TRBJ2-1, with 11 bases matching TRBD2. CDR1 and CDR2 from the germline V gene are SEHNR and FQNEAQ (reference sequence). With V trimmed by 5 bases and J by 10 bases, 7 bases remained unmatched. This CDR3 contains 14 residues. CDR3 bases: TGTGCCAGCAGCACTAGCGGGGGTGGTGGGGAGCAGTTCTTC. Protein sequence: CASSTSGGGGEQFF.